This TCR beta chain was recovered during a study of blood T cell repertoires in COVID-19. The wider study: The United States, Italy and Spain were the sources of the acute and convalescent COVID-19 samples. T cells, B-cell-depleted T cells, or PBMCs supplied cDNA or gDNA.

Original processing methods: Amplification from reference gene primers served as the basis for estimated nucleated cell counts. Method: immunoSEQ multiplex PCR; TCRdb's copy keeps in-frame clones and lacks some. The V and J calls and the clone size are those of that table, but D and trimming were determined from the DNA. Of a few hundred thousand clones in the sample, around 86% were seen once. Per the germline V gene, CDR1 is SGHAT and CDR2 is FQNNGV. This CDR3 region has 11 residues. Trimming left V 1 base short and J 8 bases short, with 3 bases between. Individuals aged about 18 to 89 years were recruited from about two dozen US areas.

The specimen sequenced was PBMCs or T cells enriched from blood (not recorded which). This chain uses TRBV11-2 with TRBJ2-1; D gene unclear. The TCR comes from a woman aged 40 to 49 with acute COVID-19. The CDR3 spells CASSLVYEQFF. The CDR3 DNA reads as TGTGCCAGCAGCTTAGTATATGAGCAGTTCTTC.